A few counts support the clone carrying this TCR beta chain. Its antigen is currently unknown. The sample comes from a study of T cell repertoires in cytomegalovirus infection. Study in general: Evidence of both CMV infection and a matching HLA type came from public TCR beta signatures. Overall study findings and caveats: There were HLA-C-restricted CMV-specific TCR beta clonotypes dominating the ex vivo response. Carriage of CMV together with the relevant HLA was identifiable through cumulative public TCR beta family frequency.

TCRdb redid the calling of the reads with MiXCR, one entry per CDR3 protein. The sample holds hundreds of thousands of distinct CDR3 sequences, roughly a third seen once. This sample comprised cultured PBMCs, obtained from culture after CMV antigen stimulation. The receptor was derived from a human donor in good health (CMV status not recorded). Some clones in this sample may be carry-over from other donors' samples.

DNA of the CDR3: TGTGCCAGCAGCTCACCCGGGACAGGATCAGATACGCAGTATTTT. This gives the protein CASSSPGTGSDTQYF. The genes are TRBV7-2 and TRBJ2-3; TRBD1 matches at 8 bases. This CDR3 region has 15 residues. Germline loops: CDR1 SGHTA, CDR2 FQGNSA. The V and J ends lost 4 bases and 4 bases, in that order; junction bases with no gene match: 7.